This TCR beta chain was sequenced in a study of blood T cell repertoires in COVID-19. The authors' processing: Counts of nucleated cells, estimated from reference gene primer amplification, were obtained. Sequencing used immunoSEQ multiplex PCR; TCRdb keeps in-frame clones, though not all of them. V, J and clone size are taken as reported in that table, and D and trimming were inferred from the DNA itself. Of about 200,000 clones listed, 80% to 85% are singletons. Trimming shortened V by 2 bases and J by 8 bases, and 17 bases separated the two germline ends. Germline CDR1 MNHNS, CDR2 SASEGT. The CDR3 sequence is 15 residues long. A case of COVID-19 had been met by exposed participants within 2 weeks before study entry.

Sequencing was done on a sample of PBMCs or T cells enriched from blood (not recorded which). The chain recombines TRBV6-1 with TRBJ2-3; D is possibly TRBD1 (7 bases). The source is a woman younger than 45 who had been exposed to COVID-19. CDR3 in DNA: TGTGCCAGCAGTGAATGGGACAGCCCGGAGGGTACGCAGTATTTT. Its translation is CASSEWDSPEGTQYF.